The rows below give T cell receptor beta chains drawn from one sample of a study of shared clonotypes between healthy human individuals. Repertoires were generated with immunoSEQ multiplex PCR, while TCRdb's copy carries only in-frame clones and drops some. Here the sample spans 900,000 to 1,200,000 clones, approximately 80% being singletons. The sample comprised memory CD4+ T cells from PBMCs. The receptors come from a young man in good health. Some clones in this sample may be carry-over from other donors' samples. CDR3s include the opening cysteine and the closing phenylalanine or tryptophan. Fields, in order: J gene, D gene, V gene, clone size, CDR3 DNA, CDR3 protein. D genes are given only for firm matches. The size entry is marked missing in some rows and otherwise reads once, few, many or a size class.

>TRBJ2-1|-|TRBV11-2|many
TGTGCCAGCAGCTTCTCGGCGGCCTTTGGGCGGAATGAGCAGTTCTTC
CASSFSAAFGRNEQFF
>TRBJ1-4|-|TRBV6-1|-
TGTGCCAGCACAGCAGGGGAAAAACTGTTTTTT
CASTAGEKLFF
>TRBJ1-2|TRBD1|TRBV27|few
TGTGCCAGCACCCCCCAACGGGACAGACCCTATGGCTACACCTTC
CASTPQRDRPYGYTF
>TRBJ2-7|-|TRBV11-2|-
TGTGCCAGCAGGCCCCCCGGGGCAGGGCCCGAGCAGTACTTC
CASRPPGAGPEQYF
>TRBJ2-7|TRBD1|TRBV10-1|-
TGCGCCAGCAGTGAGGGGACAGGGGACCTTTACGAGCAGTACTTC
CASSEGTGDLYEQYF
>TRBJ1-1|-|TRBV6-5|-
TGTGCCAGCAGTTACGCGTCCCGGGGTGACACTGAAGCTTTCTTT
CASSYASRGDTEAFF
>TRBJ1-4|-|TRBV6-1|-
TGTGCCAGCAGATCCGGGTCCCTAGGGACTGAAAAACTGTTTTTT
CASRSGSLGTEKLFF
>TRBJ1-5|-|TRBV2|once
TGTGCCAGCAGTGAGGTCCGTCCCGATCAGCCCCAGCATTTT
CASSEVRPDQPQHF
>TRBJ2-1|TRBD1|TRBV5-1|-
TGCGCCAGCAGCTTGTTAAGGACAGGGGTGAATGAGCAGTTCTTC
CASSLLRTGVNEQFF
>TRBJ1-4|-|TRBV19|-
TGTGCCAGTAGCAAAAACAGGGACGGTGAAAAACTGTTTTTT
CASSKNRDGEKLFF
>TRBJ1-1|-|TRBV28|-
TGTGCCAGCGGGGGGCATAACACTGAAGCTTTCTTT
CASGGHNTEAFF
>TRBJ2-1|-|TRBV4-2|few
TGTGCCAGCAGCCAAGATCAGAAGACTAGGTACTACAATGAGCAGTTCTTC
CASSQDQKTRYYNEQFF
>TRBJ2-3|-|TRBV14|-
TGTGCCAGCAGCCCACAGGTGTACACAGATACGCAGTATTTT
CASSPQVYTDTQYF
>TRBJ2-2|-|TRBV7-8|-
TGTGCCAGCAGCCTCGGGACGGACACCGGGGAGCTGTTTTTT
CASSLGTDTGELFF
>TRBJ2-3|TRBD1|TRBV7-8|-
TGTGCCAGCAGCTTTCCGAAGTCGGGACAGGGAGAAGATACGCAGTATTTT
CASSFPKSGQGEDTQYF
>TRBJ2-5|-|TRBV5-6|once
TGTGCCAGCAGCTTCTTGAGGGGAGAGACCCAGTACTTC
CASSFLRGETQYF
>TRBJ2-1|TRBD2|TRBV19|once
TGTGCCAGTAGAAAGGATTGGGCTAGCGGATACAATGAGCAGTTCTTC
CASRKDWASGYNEQFF
>TRBJ2-1|TRBD1|TRBV18|-
TGTGCCAGTCAGACAGGGCCCGGGGAGCAGTTCTTC
CASQTGPGEQFF
>TRBJ2-3|-|TRBV10-1|-
TGCGCCAGCAGTGAGTCCACAGATACGCAGTATTTT
CASSESTDTQYF
>TRBJ1-1|-|TRBV19|once
TGTGCCAGTAGTATACTCCGGGACCTAAAGGGGAACACTGAAGCTTTCTTT
CASSILRDLKGNTEAFF
>TRBJ1-2|TRBD1|TRBV25-1|-
TGTGCCAGCAGTGAATCAGGGACAGGGCCCTATGGCTACACCTTC
CASSESGTGPYGYTF
>TRBJ2-7|-|TRBV18|-
TGTGCCAGCTCACCTGACAGTATACTCTCCTACGAGCAGTACTTC
CASSPDSILSYEQYF
>TRBJ2-7|TRBD1|TRBV11-1|-
TGTGCCAGCAGTCTCCGGGACAGGGGGACTTACGAGCAGTACTTC
CASSLRDRGTYEQYF
>TRBJ1-2|-|TRBV4-1|-
TGCGCCAGCAGCCAAGATTTAGGGGGGCGCGGGTGGGACTATGGCTACACCTTC
CASSQDLGGRGWDYGYTF
>TRBJ2-7|-|TRBV30|few
TGTGCCTGGAGTCGGGGGAGCTCCTACGAGCAGTACTTC
CAWSRGSSYEQYF
>TRBJ2-7|-|TRBV6-6|-
TGTGCCAGCAGTTACTTTGTGGGCTACGAGCAGTACTTC
CASSYFVGYEQYF
>TRBJ2-7|-|TRBV4-1|-
TGCGCCAGCAGCCATGAAGGGACCCCCTCAGGCGAGCAGTACTTC
CASSHEGTPSGEQYF
>TRBJ2-3|-|TRBV15|-
TGTGCCACCAGCACGGGACGGCCCTTAGGTGCAGATACGCAGTATTTT
CATSTGRPLGADTQYF
>TRBJ1-1|TRBD1|TRBV4-2|-
TGTGCCAGCAGCCAATCGGACAGGGCGACTGAAGCTTTCTTT
CASSQSDRATEAFF
>TRBJ1-4|TRBD1|TRBV27|-
TGTGCCAGCAGTTTGACAGGGGGTAATGAAAAACTGTTTTTT
CASSLTGGNEKLFF
>TRBJ2-7|-|TRBV9|once
TGTGCCAGCAGCGTAGACCTAGCGACGGTCGAGCAGTACTTC
CASSVDLATVEQYF
>TRBJ2-2|TRBD1|TRBV6-1|-
TGTGCCAGCACTCAGGGGGCGAACACCGGGGAGCTGTTTTTT
CASTQGANTGELFF
>TRBJ2-1|TRBD2|TRBV5-1|once
TGCGCCAGCAGCTTGGTCCCCCTCAGCGGGAGAACCTACAATGAGCAGTTCTTC
CASSLVPLSGRTYNEQFF
>TRBJ1-6|-|TRBV30|-
TGTGCCTGGAGTGTAAGGGGCCCACCCCTCCACTTT
CAWSVRGPPLHF
>TRBJ1-2|-|TRBV19|-
TGTGCCAGTAGTGTACTCCACTCTAACTATGGCTACACCTTC
CASSVLHSNYGYTF
>TRBJ2-6|-|TRBV27|-
TGTGCCAGCGCCCAAACCCCCTCTGGGGCCAACGTCCTGACTTTC
CASAQTPSGANVLTF
>TRBJ2-7|TRBD2|TRBV2|many
TGTGCCAGCAGGCCATGGCTAGCGGGAGTGGGAGAGCAGTACTTC
CASRPWLAGVGEQYF
>TRBJ2-7|-|TRBV27|-
TGTGCCAGCAGTTGGGGACACTCTACCTACGAGCAGTACTTC
CASSWGHSTYEQYF
>TRBJ2-7|-|TRBV6-6|-
TGTGCCAGCAGTCGCACAGGGTTCGAGCAGTACTTC
CASSRTGFEQYF
>TRBJ2-3|TRBD2|TRBV6-5|many
TGTGCCAGCAGTTTGGTAGCGGGAGAAGATACGCAGTATTTT
CASSLVAGEDTQYF
>TRBJ1-5|-|TRBV27|-
TGTGCCAGCAGTTCTAAAGGACAACCCTATAGCAATCAGCCCCGGCATTTT
CASSSKGQPYSNQPRHF
>TRBJ2-1|TRBD2|TRBV10-3|-
TGTGCCACCACGAGCGGGAGGGCCCCAAACAATGAGCAGTTCTTC
CATTSGRAPNNEQFF
>TRBJ1-4|-|TRBV14|-
TGTGCCAGCAGCCGTCAGAGAGCTACTAATGAAAAACTGTTTTTT
CASSRQRATNEKLFF
>TRBJ1-2|TRBD1|TRBV6-6|few
TGTGCCAGCAGTTTCACCGGGACAGGGGACTATGGCTACACCTTC
CASSFTGTGDYGYTF
>TRBJ1-1|-|TRBV18|-
TGTGCCAGCTCACCACTAAAGGGCTACACTGAAGCTTTCTTT
CASSPLKGYTEAFF
>TRBJ2-1|TRBD1|TRBV18|-
TGTGCCAGCTCACTACGGGGACAGGGGGGCAATGAGCAGTTCTTC
CASSLRGQGGNEQFF
>TRBJ1-4|-|TRBV5-1|-
TGCGCCAGCAGCTTGGGGTCGGGAGAAAAACTGTTTTTT
CASSLGSGEKLFF
>TRBJ2-2|TRBD2|TRBV4-2|few
TGTGCCAGCAGCCGCAGCTCTAGCGGGTACGACAGCGGGGAGCTGTTTTTT
CASSRSSSGYDSGELFF
>TRBJ1-2|-|TRBV28|-
TGTGCCAGCAGTTTATTCCAGCGGGAACAGGGCTACACCTTC
CASSLFQREQGYTF
>TRBJ1-3|-|TRBV2|-
TGTGCCAGCTCGAGGGGCTCTGGAAACACCATATATTTT
CASSRGSGNTIYF
>TRBJ2-1|TRBD2|TRBV14|-
TGTGCCAGCAGCGGACGGACTAGCGGGAGCCGTGAGCAGTTCTTC
CASSGRTSGSREQFF
>TRBJ1-1|-|TRBV30|-
TGTGCCTGGGCCGGACAAAACGTAAAAGAAGCTTTCTTT
CAWAGQNVKEAFF